Below are 6 T cell receptor beta chains sequenced from a single sample in a study of blood T cell repertoires in COVID-19. Measured with immunoSEQ multiplex PCR; TCRdb has only the in-frame clones, and not every one. The profile shows approximately 240,000 clones, roughly 84% of them singletons. What was sequenced was peripheral blood. These receptors were taken from a woman between 40 and 55 years old with active or convalescent COVID-19.

With regard to this clone: This sample includes further DNA sequences coding for the same CDR3. V gene TRBV9 combines with J gene TRBJ1-1; 8 nucleotides match TRBD1. CDR3 length: 13 amino acids. Germline V gene data show CDR1 as SGDLS and CDR2 as YYNGEE. With 0 bases clipped from V and 5 bases from J, the junction kept 0 bases outside the gene matches. CDR3 loop: CASSVGTGTEAFF. DNA for the CDR3: TGTGCCAGCAGCGTAGGGACAGGGACTGAAGCTTTCTTT.

V gene TRBV7-9 combines with J gene TRBJ2-7; 11 bases align to TRBD1. Germline CDR1 SEHNR, CDR2 FQNEAQ (reference sequence). The CDR3 consists of 14 residues. V was clipped by 5 bases and J by 4 bases; unmatched bases: 4. The CDR3: CASSPDRGQYEQYF. Written as DNA, the CDR3 is TGTGCCAGCAGCCCGGACAGGGGGCAATACGAGCAGTACTTC.

The CDR3: CASSYYSISGNTIYF. The CDR3 DNA is TGTGCCAGTAGCTATTACAGCATCTCTGGAAACACCATATATTTT. V is TRBV19 and J is TRBJ1-3, with no clear D. V was clipped by 6 bases and J by 0 bases, with 12 bases between them. The CDR3 is 15 amino acids. The germline CDR1 and CDR2 sequences are LNHDA and SQIVND (reference sequence).

CDR3 DNA: TGTGCCAGCAGTTACGGGCAGGGTGGAAACACCATATATTTT. Its translation: CASSYGQGGNTIYF. The gene calls are TRBV6-5 and TRBJ1-3; TRBD1 might be the D (5 bases). Germline V CDR1 and CDR2: MNHEY, SVGAGI. The CDR3 is 14 residues long. Between the trimmed V and J ends, which lost 2 bases and 3 bases, there was a span of 8 bases.

The V call is TRBV19, the J call TRBJ2-3; 9 bases fit TRBD2. Germline CDR1 LNHDA, CDR2 SQIVND (reference sequence). Unmatched junction bases numbered 11, after V lost 5 bases and J lost 5 bases. This CDR3 has 16 amino acids. CDR3 DNA: TGTGCCAGTAGTCGTCGGTTGGCGGGGGGGCAAGATACGCAGTATTTT. The encoded protein is CASSRRLAGGQDTQYF.

The chain employs TRBV5-4 and TRBJ2-7, with 13 bases matching TRBD2. The CDR3 is 16 amino acids. With 3 bases clipped from V and 5 bases from J, the junction kept 8 bases outside the gene matches. Germline CDR1 and CDR2: SGHNT and YYREEE (reference sequence). Written as DNA, the CDR3 is TGTGCCAGCAGCTGGAGACTAGCGGGGGGTTCGGACGAGCAGTACTTC. Its protein product is CASSWRLAGGSDEQYF.